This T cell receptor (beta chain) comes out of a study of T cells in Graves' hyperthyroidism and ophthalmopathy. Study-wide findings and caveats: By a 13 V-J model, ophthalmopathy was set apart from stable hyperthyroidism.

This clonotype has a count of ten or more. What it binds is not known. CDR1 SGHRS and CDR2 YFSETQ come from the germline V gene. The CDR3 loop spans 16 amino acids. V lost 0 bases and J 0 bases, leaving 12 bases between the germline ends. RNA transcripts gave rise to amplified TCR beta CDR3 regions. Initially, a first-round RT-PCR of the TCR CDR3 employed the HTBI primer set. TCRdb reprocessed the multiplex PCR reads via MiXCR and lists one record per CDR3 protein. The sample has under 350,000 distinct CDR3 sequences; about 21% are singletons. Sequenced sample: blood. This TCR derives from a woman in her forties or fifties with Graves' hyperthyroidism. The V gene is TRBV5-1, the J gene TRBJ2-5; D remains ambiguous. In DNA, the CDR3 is TGCGCCAGCAGCTTGGAGTCCAACGACTACCAAGAGACCCAGTACTTC. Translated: CASSLESNDYQETQYF.